The 3 T cell receptor beta chains presented below share a single source sample, sequenced in a study of T cells in Graves' hyperthyroidism and ophthalmopathy. RNA transcripts were the template for amplifying TCR beta CDR3 regions. RT-PCR in the first round (using the HTBI primer set) targeted the TCR CDR3. One entry per CDR3 protein, called by TCRdb with MiXCR from the multiplex PCR reads. The data show hundreds of thousands of distinct CDR3 sequences, with roughly 14% seen just once and about 12% held by the top ten. Sequenced input: blood. These receptors all come from a man younger than 35 with Graves' ophthalmopathy.

Many counts were recorded for this clonotype. The chain couples TRBV6-5 to TRBJ2-5; 10 nucleotides line up with TRBD2. J lost 1 base, V lost 0 bases, and 2 bases had no gene match. CDR3 length: 16 residues. The germline CDR1 and CDR2 sequences are MNHEY and SVGAGI. CDR3: CASSYSLAGSQETQYF. CDR3 in DNA: TGTGCCAGCAGTTACTCACTAGCGGGGTCCCAAGAGACCCAGTACTTC.

This chain links TRBV12-3 or TRBV12-4 with TRBJ2-2; TRBD2 agrees at 7 bases. Unmatched junction bases numbered 8, after V lost 6 bases and J lost 4 bases. The CDR3 is 15 residues long. DNA for the CDR3: TGTGCCAGCAGGTGGGGGGGGGGAGGCACCGGGGAGCTGTTTTTT. This translates into CASRWGGGGTGELFF.

Only a few counts were recorded for this clonotype. The V gene is TRBV29-1, the J gene TRBJ1-2; 9 positions agree with TRBD1. In germline, CDR1 is SQVTM, CDR2 ANQGSEA. The CDR3 runs 12 residues. V was clipped by 5 bases and J by 4 bases; unmatched bases: 2. CDR3 DNA: TGCAGCGTTTGGGACAGGGCCTATGGCTACACCTTC. Its translation: CSVWDRAYGYTF.